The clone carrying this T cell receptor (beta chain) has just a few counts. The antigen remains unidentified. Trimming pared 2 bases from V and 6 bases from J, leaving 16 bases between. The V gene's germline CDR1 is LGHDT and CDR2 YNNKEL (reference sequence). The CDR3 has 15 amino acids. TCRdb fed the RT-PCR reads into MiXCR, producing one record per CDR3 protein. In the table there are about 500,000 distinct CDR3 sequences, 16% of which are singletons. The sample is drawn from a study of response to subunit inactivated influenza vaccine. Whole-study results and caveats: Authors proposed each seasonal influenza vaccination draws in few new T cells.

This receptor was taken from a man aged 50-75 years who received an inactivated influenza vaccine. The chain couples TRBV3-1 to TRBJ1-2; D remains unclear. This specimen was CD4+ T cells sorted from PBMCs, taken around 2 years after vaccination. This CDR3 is CASSQLGSWVDGYTF. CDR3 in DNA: TGTGCCAGCAGCCAACTAGGATCCTGGGTGGATGGCTACACCTTC. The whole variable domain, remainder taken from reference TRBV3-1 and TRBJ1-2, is DTAVSQTPKYLVTQMGNDKSIKCEQNLGHDTMYWYKQDSKKFLKIMFSYNNKELIINETVPNRFSPKSPDKAHLNLHINSLELGDSAVYFCASSQLGSWVDGYTFGSGTRLTVV.